A single sample gave rise to the 8 T cell receptor beta chains below, sequenced in a study of T-cell memory formation after mild COVID-19. TCRdb analysed the 5' RACE reads with MiXCR anew, one entry per CDR3 protein. This sample carries under 450,000 distinct CDR3 sequences, about 20% of them seen once, and the ten largest clones take roughly a fifth. Sequencing input: PBMCs or a T cell subset sorted from them (not recorded which). The receptors here all came from a young man who had mild COVID-19 (a few samples of this study predate the infection). Cell type and time point are not known.

The chain recombines TRBV5-1 with TRBJ1-6; TRBD1 matches 7 bases. The CDR3 length is 13 residues. Germline V gene lookup returns CDR1 SGHRS and CDR2 YFSETQ. Trimming cost V 7 bases and J 10 bases; bases outside gene matches: 8. In DNA form, the CDR3 reads TGCGCCAGCTCCAGACAGGGCGAGTCACCCCTCCACTTT. Amino acids: CASSRQGESPLHF.

This clonotype was detected a few times. In nucleotides, the CDR3 is TGTGCCAGCAGTTTTGAGGGGACAGGGCAGGAGACCCAGTACTTC. This encodes CASSFEGTGQETQYF. The chain joins TRBV27 to TRBJ2-5, with 9 bases aligning to TRBD1. CDR1 is MNHEY, CDR2 SMNVEV, per germline (reference sequence). The CDR3 length is 15 residues. J was trimmed by 5 bases and V by 3 bases; bases with no gene match: 7.

This clonotype was observed a few times. The chain uses TRBV7-6 and TRBJ1-4; D is undetermined. The CDR3 is 13 amino acids. CDR1 is SGHVS and CDR2 is FNYEAQ in the germline V gene. The V and J ends lost 5 bases and 8 bases respectively, with 12 bases between them. This CDR3 reads CASSPHTYEKLFF. The CDR3, as DNA: TGTGCCAGCAGCCCCCACACTTACGAAAAACTGTTTTTT.

In this sample, this clonotype turned up a few times. This chain connects TRBV10-3 to TRBJ2-6; D gene ambiguous. V was cut by 2 bases and J by 0 bases, with 8 bases left in between. Germline V lookup: CDR1 ENHRY, CDR2 SYGVKD. The CDR3 is made up of 16 amino acids. CDR3 sequence: CAISEVGPSGANVLTF. The DNA for the CDR3 is TGTGCCATCAGTGAGGTGGGCCCCTCTGGGGCCAACGTCCTGACTTTC.

This clonotype was detected only a few times. The chain carries TRBV5-4 and TRBJ2-2, with TRBD2 matching 12 bases. Germline-derived CDR1 and CDR2 are SGHNT and YYREEE (reference sequence). This CDR3 region has 16 residues. With 0 bases clipped from V and 4 bases from J, the junction kept 1 base outside the gene matches. Here the CDR3 DNA reads TGTGCCAGCAGCTTGGCGGGACTAGCGGGCACCGGGGAGCTGTTTTTT. Protein product: CASSLAGLAGTGELFF.

Only a few counts were recorded for this clonotype. The V call is TRBV20-1, the J call TRBJ1-2; 7 bases align to TRBD1. Germline lookup yields CDR1 DFQATT and CDR2 SNEGSKA (reference sequence). The CDR3 is 16 amino acids. The ends lost 1 base at V and 2 bases at J; junction bases unmatched: 10. The CDR3 region has the DNA TGCAGTGCTAGAGGCCCGGACAGGCGACCGAACTATGGCTACACCTTC. It translates to CSARGPDRRPNYGYTF.

V usage is TRBV29-1 and J usage is TRBJ1-2; 10 positions agree with TRBD1. The CDR3 totals 13 residues. Germline CDR1 and CDR2: SQVTM and ANQGSEA. V gave up 7 bases and J gave up 5 bases; unmatched junction bases: 7. The CDR3 sequence is CSAWGQGQYGYTF. The CDR3 bases are TGCAGCGCCTGGGGACAGGGGCAGTATGGCTACACCTTC. Looking up the rest from reference TRBV29-1 and TRBJ1-2 gives the full variable domain: SAVISQKPSRDICQRGTSLTIQCQVDSQVTMMFWYRQQPGQSLTLIATANQGSEATYESGFVIDKFPISRPNLTFSTLTVSNMSPEDSSIYLCSAWGQGQYGYTFGSGTRLTVV.

This clonotype was picked up a small number of times. The V call is TRBV15, the J call TRBJ1-1; D is uncertain. Trimming left V 1 base short and J 0 bases short, with 3 bases between. The CDR3 extends over 13 amino acids. Germline V gene sequence: CDR1 LNHNV, CDR2 YYDKDF (reference sequence). The DNA for the CDR3 is TGTGCCACCAGCAGAGCGGTGAACACTGAAGCTTTCTTT. Translated: CATSRAVNTEAFF. Full variable domain (outside the CDR3, taken from reference TRBV15 and TRBJ1-1): DAMVIQNPRYQVTQFGKPVTLSCSQTLNHNVMYWYQQKSSQAPKLLFHYYDKDFNNEADTPDNFQSRRPNTSFCFLDIRSPGLGDTAMYLCATSRAVNTEAFFGQGTRLTVV.